Listed below are T cell receptor beta chains from one sample, sequenced in a study of CD8 T cells in ankylosing spondylitis. TCRdb recomputed calls from the 5' RACE reads with MiXCR, one row per CDR3 protein. Of about 330,000 distinct CDR3 sequences listed, 6.5% to 10% are singletons. Sequenced material: blood, either unsorted or a sorted T cell fraction (not recorded which). The receptors derive from a male donor with ankylosing spondylitis. The CDR3 runs from the conserved cysteine through the conserved F or W. A D gene is named only where the DNA matches it firmly. The size entry is marked missing in some rows and otherwise reads once, few, many or a size class.

j_call d_call clone_size v_call cdr3_aa cdr3_nt
TRBJ2-1 - few TRBV9 CASSVDPSPTYNEQFF TGTGCCAGCAGCGTAGATCCCAGCCCGACCTACAATGAGCAGTTCTTC
TRBJ2-1 - many TRBV15 CATSREGNNEQFF TGTGCCACCAGCAGAGAAGGTAACAATGAGCAGTTCTTC
TRBJ2-3 TRBD2 - TRBV28 CASSYRTSGYTDTQYF TGTGCCAGCAGTTACCGGACTAGCGGTTACACAGATACGCAGTATTTT
TRBJ2-2 - many TRBV24-1 CATSDFQYPGELFF TGTGCCACCAGTGATTTCCAGTATCCCGGGGAGCTGTTTTTT
TRBJ1-3 TRBD1 many TRBV4-2 CASSFRDRARNTIYF TGTGCCAGCAGCTTCCGGGACAGGGCGAGAAACACCATATATTTT
TRBJ1-1 - - TRBV2 CASTALNTEAFF TGTGCCAGCACGGCGTTGAACACTGAAGCTTTCTTT
TRBJ2-5 - few TRBV11-3 CASSLVSVLQETQYF TGTGCCAGCAGCTTAGTCAGTGTCCTTCAAGAGACCCAGTACTTC
TRBJ2-5 - - TRBV14 CASSQGWETQYF TGTGCCAGCAGCCAGGGATGGGAGACCCAGTACTTC
TRBJ1-2 - - TRBV2 CASRPDKVYGYTF TGTGCCAGCAGACCGGACAAAGTCTATGGCTACACCTTC
TRBJ2-7 - - TRBV3-1 CASTSMGLYEQYF TGTGCCAGCACATCTATGGGCCTCTACGAGCAGTACTTC
TRBJ2-7 TRBD1 many TRBV29-1 CSVVEDRGYEQYF TGCAGCGTCGTAGAGGACAGGGGCTACGAGCAGTACTTC
TRBJ2-5 - few TRBV20-1 CSARAGGETQYF TGCAGTGCCAGGGCGGGTGGGGAGACCCAGTACTTC
TRBJ2-1 TRBD1 - TRBV9 CASGGTGRDEQFF TGTGCCAGCGGAGGGACAGGGCGGGATGAGCAGTTCTTC
TRBJ2-5 - many TRBV9 CASSASGFSQETQYF TGTGCCAGCAGCGCATCAGGGTTTTCCCAAGAGACCCAGTACTTC
TRBJ2-3 - - TRBV7-2 CASAGTTDTQYF TGTGCCAGTGCTGGTACCACAGATACGCAGTATTTT
TRBJ2-1 TRBD1 - TRBV7-9 CASSQNFGTAHYNEQFF TGTGCCAGCAGCCAAAACTTCGGGACAGCGCATTACAATGAGCAGTTCTTC
TRBJ2-7 TRBD1 - TRBV5-1 CASSFAGTAPYEQYF TGCGCCAGCAGCTTTGCCGGGACAGCCCCCTACGAGCAGTACTTC
TRBJ1-5 - many TRBV24-1 CATSEGRGASNQPQHF TGTGCCACCAGTGAGGGCAGGGGCGCGAGCAATCAGCCCCAGCATTTT
TRBJ2-5 TRBD2 - TRBV29-1 CSVVIAGGVLETQYF TGCAGCGTTGTAATAGCGGGAGGGGTTTTAGAGACCCAGTACTTC
TRBJ1-5 - few TRBV6-5 CASSYGGGTQGPQHF TGTGCCAGCAGTTACGGAGGAGGGACTCAGGGTCCCCAGCATTTT
TRBJ1-2 - few TRBV9 CASSGRTGYYGYTF TGTGCCAGCAGCGGGCGCACAGGGTACTATGGCTACACCTTC
TRBJ2-1 TRBD2 - TRBV11-1 CASSLAASGTDNEQFF TGTGCCAGCAGCTTAGCTGCTAGCGGGACTGACAATGAGCAGTTCTTC
TRBJ2-3 - many TRBV5-1 CASSLQRRSTDTQYF TGCGCCAGCAGCTTGCAACGCCGGAGCACAGATACGCAGTATTTT
TRBJ1-1 - - TRBV29-1 CSVEGGGPNTEAFF TGCAGCGTTGAAGGCGGGGGGCCTAACACTGAAGCTTTCTTT
TRBJ2-7 - many TRBV4-1 CASSQEAGYEQYF TGCGCCAGCAGCCAAGAAGCGGGCTACGAGCAGTACTTC
TRBJ2-3 TRBD1 few TRBV24-1 CATSDSETGGADTQYF TGTGCCACCAGTGATTCTGAGACAGGGGGAGCAGATACGCAGTATTTT
TRBJ2-1 - many TRBV5-1 CASSLAYRVGEQFF TGCGCCAGCAGCTTGGCCTACAGGGTAGGTGAGCAGTTCTTC
TRBJ2-3 TRBD2 - TRBV4-3 CASSQEALAGDLSTDTQYF TGCGCCAGCAGCCAAGAGGCCCTAGCGGGAGACCTATCCACAGATACGCAGTATTTT
TRBJ2-2 - few TRBV11-3 CASSWAGSTGELFF TGTGCCAGCAGCTGGGCAGGGAGCACCGGGGAGCTGTTTTTT
TRBJ2-3 - few TRBV5-1 CASALGGYTDTQYF TGCGCCAGCGCCCTCGGCGGATACACAGATACGCAGTATTTT
TRBJ2-2 TRBD1 few TRBV29-1 CSCFGTGFTGELFF TGCAGCTGCTTCGGGACAGGGTTCACCGGGGAGCTGTTTTTT
TRBJ2-7 TRBD2 few TRBV2 CASVERESSYEQYF TGTGCCAGCGTCGAGCGGGAGAGCTCCTACGAGCAGTACTTC
TRBJ2-1 TRBD2 many TRBV14 CASSELAGVYEQFF TGTGCCAGCAGCGAACTAGCGGGAGTGTATGAGCAGTTCTTC
TRBJ2-7 TRBD1 few TRBV27 CAVWDRPYEQYF TGTGCCGTTTGGGACAGGCCCTACGAGCAGTACTTC
TRBJ1-2 TRBD1 - TRBV25-1 CASSEWVSGGSGGYTF TGTGCCAGCAGTGAATGGGTTTCAGGGGGCTCTGGTGGCTACACCTTC
TRBJ2-1 TRBD2 many TRBV5-1 CASSSSGRDYNEQFF TGCGCCAGCAGCTCTAGCGGGAGAGATTACAATGAGCAGTTCTTC